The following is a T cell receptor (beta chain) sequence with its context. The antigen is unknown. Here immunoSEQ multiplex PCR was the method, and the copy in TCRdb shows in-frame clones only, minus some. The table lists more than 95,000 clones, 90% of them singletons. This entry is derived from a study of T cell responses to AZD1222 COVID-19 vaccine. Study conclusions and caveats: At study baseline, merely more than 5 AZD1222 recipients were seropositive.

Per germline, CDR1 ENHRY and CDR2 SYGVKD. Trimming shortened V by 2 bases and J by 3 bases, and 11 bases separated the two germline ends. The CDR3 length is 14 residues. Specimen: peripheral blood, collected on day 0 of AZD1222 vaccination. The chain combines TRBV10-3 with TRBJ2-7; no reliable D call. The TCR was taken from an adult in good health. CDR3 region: CAISELGSYYEQYF. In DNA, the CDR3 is TGTGCCATCAGTGAGCTAGGGTCTTACTACGAGCAGTACTTC.